These 25 T cell receptor beta chains were sequenced from one sample in a study of early T cells in non-severe SARS-CoV-2 infection. TCRdb passed the 5' RACE reads through MiXCR, listing each CDR3 protein once. In the table there are 52,000 or so distinct CDR3 sequences, around an eighth of which are singletons. Sequencing used whole blood. Receptors originate from an adult who was a healthcare worker with PCR-confirmed SARS-CoV-2 infection or an uninfected control (not recorded which).

This clonotype occurred a few times. The chain couples TRBV12-3 or TRBV12-4 to TRBJ1-5; 8 bases agree with TRBD1. The junction had 11 bases not matched to a gene; V was cut back by 4 bases and J by 0 bases. The CDR3 is 18 residues long. CDR3 nucleotide sequence: TGTGCCAGCAGTTCCGAGACAGGGGTTCCCCTTAGCAATCAGCCCCAGCATTTT. Encoded protein: CASSSETGVPLSNQPQHF.

This clonotype showed up many times. V and J are TRBV7-3 and TRBJ2-3; D remains unclear. Germline loops: CDR1 SGHTA, CDR2 FQGTGA. The CDR3 spans 13 residues. V lost 1 base, J lost 6 bases, and 8 bases lay in between. This chain's CDR3 is CASSLRITDTQYF. CDR3 DNA sequence: TGTGCCAGCAGCTTAAGGATCACGGATACGCAGTATTTT.

In its sample, this clonotype was seen a few times. The V gene is TRBV7-9, the J gene TRBJ1-1, with D tentatively TRBD1 (6 bases). The ends were cut back, 5 bases at V and 0 bases at J, with 16 bases in the middle. The CDR3 spans 16 residues. Germline values: CDR1 SEHNR, CDR2 FQNEAQ (reference sequence). The CDR3 sequence is CASSRGSGTLNTEAFF. The CDR3 DNA reads as TGTGCCAGCAGCCGTGGATCAGGGACATTGAACACTGAAGCTTTCTTT.

The chain combines TRBV5-1 with TRBJ1-1, with 8 bases identical to TRBD1. The CDR3 sequence is 15 residues long. The V gene's germline CDR1 is SGHRS and CDR2 YFSETQ. V lost 4 bases to trimming and J lost 1 base; unmatched junction nucleotides: 6. The CDR3 reads CASSGGQGQNTEAFF. The CDR3 coding sequence is TGCGCCAGCAGCGGAGGACAGGGACAGAACACTGAAGCTTTCTTT. Full variable domain (missing parts from reference TRBV5-1 and TRBJ1-1): KAGVTQTPRYLIKTRGQQVTLSCSPISGHRSVSWYQQTPGQGLQFLFEYFSETQRNKGNFPGRFSGRQFSNSRSEMNVSTLELGDSALYLCASSGGQGQNTEAFFGQGTRLTVV.

The chain links TRBV6-6 to TRBJ1-2; a weak D match, TRBD1 (5 bases). Germline loops: CDR1 MNHNY, CDR2 SVGAGI (reference sequence). Trimming left V 4 bases short and J 4 bases short, with 7 bases between. The CDR3 length is 12 residues. The CDR3 loop is CASSSQGYGYTF. DNA of the CDR3: TGTGCCAGCAGTTCCCAGGGCTATGGCTACACCTTC.

V usage is TRBV27 and J usage is TRBJ2-5, with no clear D. Trimming took 7 bases from V and 2 from J, leaving 17 bases between them. The CDR3 has 15 amino acids. Germline V gives CDR1 MNHEY, CDR2 SMNVEV (reference sequence). The CDR3 loop reads CASKPTGRAQETQYF. The CDR3 nucleotides read TGTGCCAGCAAGCCGACCGGACGAGCGCAAGAGACCCAGTACTTC.

The chain has TRBV7-2 and TRBJ2-1, with TRBD2 matching over 8 bases. The J segment lost 12 bases and the V segment lost 1 base, leaving 2 bases of the junction unmatched. CDR3 size: 12 residues. The germline V gene encodes CDR1 SGHTA and CDR2 FQGNSA. The CDR3 is CASSLDAGGQFF. The CDR3 DNA follows: TGTGCCAGCAGCTTAGACGCGGGGGGGCAGTTCTTC.

This clonotype has at least ten counts. V usage is TRBV24-1 and J usage is TRBJ2-1; D is ambiguous. V shed 2 bases and J shed 7 bases, with 11 bases lying between them. Germline lookup yields CDR1 KGHDR and CDR2 SFDVKD. This CDR3 is built from 14 residues. The DNA for the CDR3 is TGTGCCACCAGTGATTCAGGTCGCCAGAATGAGCAGTTCTTC. Protein sequence: CATSDSGRQNEQFF.

This clonotype was found a few times. V usage is TRBV6-1 and J usage is TRBJ1-2; D perhaps matches TRBD1 (6 bases). V was cut by 1 base and J by 5 bases, with 14 bases left in between. Germline CDR1 is MNHNS and CDR2 is SASEGT. There are 15 residues in the CDR3. CDR3 DNA sequence: TGTGCCAGCAGTGAAGAGGGGGGGGCAGGGTATGGCTACACCTTC. This sequence encodes CASSEEGGAGYGYTF.

The rearrangement joins TRBV18 to TRBJ2-7; D unresolved. The CDR3 runs to 13 residues. Germline V gives CDR1 KGHSH, CDR2 LQKENI. Trimming took 3 bases from V and 6 from J, leaving 12 bases between them. CDR3 amino acids: CASSPLSSAEQYF. In nucleotides, the CDR3 is TGTGCCAGCTCACCCCTATCGTCCGCCGAGCAGTACTTC.

V gene TRBV29-1 combines with J gene TRBJ1-1; D is unresolved. This CDR3 region has 13 residues. Trimming stripped 6 bases from V and 0 bases from J, with 11 bases between. Germline-derived CDR1 and CDR2 are SQVTM and ANQGSEA. CDR3 DNA: TGCAGCGTATTAATCGCCTTGAACACTGAAGCTTTCTTT. Translating gives CSVLIALNTEAFF.

The chain has TRBV7-9 and TRBJ2-5; tentative D call: TRBD2 (5 bases). The CDR3 covers 14 residues. Germline CDR1 and CDR2: SEHNR and FQNEAQ (reference sequence). With 7 bases removed from V and 4 bases from J, the gap between germline ends came to 16 bases. CDR3 in amino acids: CASTTSGVGETQYF. The CDR3 DNA follows: TGTGCCAGCACCACATCCGGGGTAGGAGAGACCCAGTACTTC.

This clonotype was counted a few times. The chain links TRBV6-6 to TRBJ1-5, with 7 bases matching TRBD1. J lost 0 bases, V lost 0 bases, and 2 bases had no gene match. Germline V CDR1 and CDR2: MNHNY, SVGAGI (reference sequence). The CDR3 sequence is 16 residues long. In DNA form, the CDR3 reads TGTGCCAGCAGTTACTCAACAGGGGTTAGCAATCAGCCCCAGCATTTT. This sequence encodes CASSYSTGVSNQPQHF.

The chain links TRBV11-1 to TRBJ1-2; weak D call: TRBD1 (6 bases). V was trimmed by 3 bases and J by 4 bases, leaving 9 bases between them. The CDR3 sequence is 13 residues long. In germline, CDR1 is SGHAT, CDR2 FQDESV (reference sequence). The CDR3 loop reads CASSLGHLYGYTF. The DNA of the CDR3 is TGTGCCAGCAGCTTGGGACATCTCTATGGCTACACCTTC.

This clonotype was picked up a small number of times. The chain links TRBV7-8 to TRBJ1-1, with TRBD1 matching 10 bases. Trimming took 4 bases from V and 8 from J; bases not matched to a gene: 10. Per germline, CDR1 SGHVS and CDR2 FQNEAQ. The CDR3 loop spans 15 amino acids. CDR3 sequence (DNA): TGTGCCAGCAGCTCACCCAAGGGACAGGGGCAAGAAGCTTTCTTT. Amino acids: CASSSPKGQGQEAFF.

This clonotype was counted only a few times. The chain couples TRBV11-2 to TRBJ2-1; the match to TRBD2 covers 7 bases. Unmatched junction bases numbered 6, after V lost 4 bases and J lost 12 bases. The germline V gene has CDR1 SGHAT and CDR2 FQNNGV. This CDR3 has 12 residues. The CDR3 DNA sequence: TGTGCCAGCAGCTACGCTACGGGGGGGCAGTTCTTC. This translates into CASSYATGGQFF.

This clonotype showed up many times. V and J are TRBV20-1 and TRBJ2-1; 13 positions agree with TRBD2. The CDR3 is 17 amino acids. Germline CDR1 is DFQATT and CDR2 is SNEGSKA (reference sequence). V gave up 6 bases and J gave up 0 bases; unmatched junction bases: 8. CDR3 in DNA: TGCAGTGCCCTTACCCGGACTAGCGGGGGCTCCTACAATGAGCAGTTCTTC. This codes for CSALTRTSGGSYNEQFF.

The sample holds a few counts of this clonotype. This rearrangement joins TRBV20-1 to TRBJ2-1, with D perhaps matching TRBD2 (5 bases). The CDR3 has 13 residues. Germline V CDR1 and CDR2: DFQATT, SNEGSKA (reference sequence). Trimming removed 0 bases at V and 6 bases at J, with 9 bases between. The CDR3 DNA follows: TGCAGTGCTAGAGAACTAGATGGCAATGAGCAGTTCTTC. It translates to CSARELDGNEQFF.

This sequence joins TRBV6-5 and TRBJ1-6; unclear D gene. V shed 0 bases and J shed 7 bases, with 10 bases lying between them. The germline V gene has CDR1 MNHEY and CDR2 SVGAGI. There are 15 residues in the CDR3. CDR3 residues: CASSYSILGNSPLHF. For the CDR3, the DNA is TGTGCCAGCAGTTACTCGATCTTGGGGAATTCACCCCTCCACTTT.

The chain is built from TRBV9 and TRBJ1-2, with TRBD1 as a possible D gene (5 bases). With 6 bases removed from V and 4 bases from J, the gap between germline ends came to 22 bases. Germline assignment: CDR1 SGDLS and CDR2 YYNGEE. This CDR3 has 16 residues. CDR3 region: CASTPQGVTGSYGYTF. The CDR3 DNA reads as TGTGCCAGCACTCCTCAAGGGGTTACAGGTTCCTATGGCTACACCTTC.

This clonotype was counted only a few times. The chain couples TRBV12-3 or TRBV12-4 to TRBJ1-2; 8 nucleotides match TRBD1. This CDR3 region has 15 residues. V gave up 5 bases and J gave up 4 bases; unmatched junction bases: 9. CDR3 DNA: TGTGCCAGCAGTCCGATGGACAGGGCGATCTATGGCTACACCTTC. This sequence encodes CASSPMDRAIYGYTF.

The V gene is TRBV5-6, the J gene TRBJ1-2, with D tentatively TRBD1 (6 bases). The CDR3 extends over 12 amino acids. Deletions cut 4 bases from V and 6 bases from J, with 10 bases between. CDR1 and CDR2 from the germline V gene are SGHDT and YYEEEE. The CDR3 nucleotides read TGTGCCAGCAGCCCGGAGGGGGATGGCTACACCTTC. It encodes CASSPEGDGYTF.

This clonotype was counted at least ten times. This chain uses TRBV7-6 with TRBJ2-5; D perhaps matches TRBD2 (7 bases). CDR3 length: 16 residues. V lost 0 bases, J lost 5 bases, and 16 bases lay in between. The germline CDR1 and CDR2 sequences are SGHVS and FNYEAQ. CDR3 in DNA: TGTGCCAGCAGCTTAGCGCGCGGGGGCCGGAGGGAGACCCAGTACTTC. Translated, it gives CASSLARGGRRETQYF.

The CDR3 region is CSVETSGVTQYF. The CDR3, as DNA: TGCAGCGTTGAGACTAGCGGGGTGACCCAGTACTTC. The chain combines TRBV29-1 with TRBJ2-5; 11 bases align to TRBD2. Germline values: CDR1 SQVTM, CDR2 ANQGSEA. CDR3 length equals 12 residues. The V and J ends lost 3 bases and 7 bases, in that order; junction bases with no gene match: 1.

In this sample, this clonotype turned up a few times. V and J are TRBV12-5 and TRBJ2-7; perhaps D is TRBD1 or TRBD2 (5 bases each). Germline values: CDR1 LGHNT, CDR2 FRNRAP. Deletions cut 5 bases from V and 2 bases from J, with 16 bases between. This CDR3 region has 15 residues. CDR3 in DNA: TGTGCTAGTGGTGTCCGCCCGGGACCGCCCTACGAGCAGTACTTC. Translated, it gives CASGVRPGPPYEQYF.